One sample yielded the 14 T cell receptor delta chains listed below, sequenced in a study of gamma-delta T cells after stem cell transplantation. TCRdb re-called clones from the RT-PCR reads using CATT. The repertoire has 1,500 to 2,000 delta-chain clones, 20% to 25% of them found once; the top ten carry 40% to 55%. The sequenced sample was gamma-delta T cells. These receptors all come from a human donor. It is not recorded whose cells these are; they may come from a transplant donor.

This chain joins TRDV2 and TRDJ1, with 12 nucleotides matching TRDD3. CDR1 is GEAIGNYY, CDR2 EKD, per germline. After removal of 0 bases from V and 0 bases from J, the junction contained 13 bases not matched to a gene. The CDR3 contains 20 residues. DNA of the CDR3: TGTGCCTGTGACACCGTGCTGGGGGATACGTTCCAGAGAAACACCGATAAACTCATCTTT. Protein: CACDTVLGDTFQRNTDKLIF.

Worth noting for this clone: A much larger clonotype is one base distant, so this may be a read error. Other DNA sequences in this sample translate to the same CDR3. V gene TRDV2 combines with J gene TRDJ3, with TRDD3 matching over 7 bases. Trimming cost V 7 bases and J 2 bases; bases outside gene matches: 28. This CDR3 spans 23 amino acids. CDR1 and CDR2 from the germline V gene are GEAIGNYY and EKD. The CDR3 spells CACDAVEGSTGDLSAWDTRQMFF. Here the CDR3 DNA reads TGTGCCTGCGACGCCGTCGAAGGAAGTACTGGGGACCTCAGCGCCTGGGACACCCGACAGATGTTTTTC.

This clone is medium-sized (0.01 to 0.1%) within its sample. V usage is TRDV2 and J usage is TRDJ1; 12 bases line up with TRDD3. The CDR3 is 19 amino acids. The V segment lost 2 bases and the J segment 0 bases; nucleotides outside the gene matches: 12. Germline V CDR1 and CDR2: GEAIGNYY, EKD. The CDR3 DNA reads as TGTGCCTGTGACAGCATCCTGGGGGATACGCGAGGGAACACCGATAAACTCATCTTT. It codes for CACDSILGDTRGNTDKLIF.

Worth noting for this clone: Only one base separates this from a far larger clonotype, so it likely reflects a read error. The chain is built from TRDV2 and TRDJ1; TRDD3 agrees at 9 bases. Per germline, CDR1 GEAIGNYY and CDR2 EKD. The CDR3 has 19 amino acids. With 3 bases clipped from V and 1 base from J, the junction kept 17 bases outside the gene matches. CDR3 DNA sequence: TGTGCCTGTGACGGACCTGGTACTGGGGGACTCGGGGGCACCGATAAACTCATCTTT. Protein: CACDGPGTGGLGGTDKLIF.

For this clone: A far more abundant clone sits one base away, making this likely a read error. Other DNA sequences in the same sample also yield this CDR3. The gene calls are TRDV2 and TRDJ1, with 10 bases matching TRDD3. Per germline, CDR1 GEAIGNYY and CDR2 EKD. The CDR3 covers 20 residues. The V gene end was trimmed by 4 bases and the J gene end by 2 bases; junction bases not matched to a gene: 21. This CDR3 is CACEPLTDHTGGSLTDKLIF. DNA of the CDR3: TGTGCCTGTGAGCCCCTCACGGATCATACTGGGGGATCGCTGACCGATAAACTCATCTTT.

This clone was observed a handful of times. A single base is all that separates this from a far larger clone, so a read error is likely. The V call is TRDV2, the J call TRDJ1; 7 bases line up with TRDD3. The CDR3 extends over 18 amino acids. Germline lookup yields CDR1 GEAIGNYY and CDR2 EKD. With V trimmed by 5 bases and J by 1 base, 18 bases remained unmatched. The CDR3 bases are TGTGCCTGTGGCCAACTGGGGCCGGACGGGGGGTCCACCGATAAACTCATCTTT. This sequence encodes CACGQLGPDGGSTDKLIF.

The chain recombines TRDV2 with TRDJ1, with TRDD3 matching 11 bases. The CDR3 length is 19 residues. The V segment lost 4 bases and the J segment 5 bases; nucleotides outside the gene matches: 20. CDR1 and CDR2 from the germline V gene are GEAIGNYY and EKD. CDR3 DNA: TGTGCCTGTGATATTGTACTGGGGGATAAAGCGAAAAGGACTGATAAACTCATCTTT. Translation gives CACDIVLGDKAKRTDKLIF.

For this clone: This may arise from a read error, as a much more abundant clone is one base away. The V and J genes are TRDV2 and TRDJ1; D remains unclear. Germline CDR1 reads GEAIGNYY; CDR2 reads EKD. CDR3 length: 22 residues. The CDR3 coding sequence is TGTGCCTGTGAAACCGTCCAAAACGCACAGATTACGCCCCATCCTCGGACCGATGAACTCATCTTT. Translation gives CACETVQNAQITPHPRTDELIF.

Remarks on this clone: This may come from a read error, since a much larger clone is one base off. The chain uses TRDV1 and TRDJ2, with 8 bases lining up with TRDD3. Germline assignment: CDR1 TSWWSYY and CDR2 QGS. This CDR3 comprises 20 residues. In DNA, the CDR3 is TGTGCTCTTGGGGTGGGTCAGCTCCTACTGGGGGCCCCTTTGATAGCACAACTCTTCTTT. Translating gives CALGVGQLLLGAPLIAQLFF.

This clone was seen more than once but under ten times. The translation of this DNA and the TCRdb protein of a much larger clone differ at residue 4, probably owing to a read error; the protein shown here is translated from the DNA. The rearrangement uses TRDV2 and TRDJ1; TRDD3 agrees at 10 bases. The CDR3 extends over 16 amino acids. With 5 bases clipped from V and 0 bases from J, the junction kept 8 bases outside the gene matches. Germline-derived CDR1 and CDR2 are GEAIGNYY and EKD. The CDR3, as DNA: TGTGCCTGTGGCGGATTACTGGGGGATCACACCGATAAACTCATCTTT. As protein: CACGGLLGDHTDKLIF.

Remarks on this clone: It differs at one base from a far larger clone, so likely a read error. The same CDR3 can be traced to other DNA sequences in this sample. The genes are TRDV2 and TRDJ1; 9 bases map to TRDD3. This CDR3 has 19 residues. The germline V gene has CDR1 GEAIGNYY and CDR2 EKD. Trimming took 7 bases from V and 1 from J; bases not matched to a gene: 21. The CDR3 DNA follows: TGTGCCTGCGACGGACTTGGTACTGGGGGACTCGGGGGCACCGATAAACTCATCTTT. Residues: CACDGLGTGGLGGTDKLIF.

By sample share, this clone is large (0.1 to 1%). Other DNA sequences within the sample encode an identical CDR3. This chain joins TRDV2 and TRDJ1; tentatively, D is TRDD3 (6 bases). CDR1 GEAIGNYY and CDR2 EKD come from the germline V gene. V lost 3 bases and J 6 bases, leaving 13 bases between the germline ends. The CDR3 extends over 13 amino acids. CDR3 region: CACDALGANKLIF. The CDR3 nucleotides read TGTGCCTGTGACGCCTTGGGGGCCAATAAACTCATCTTT.

Concerning this clone itself: A far larger clone is a single base away, which makes a read error likely. The same CDR3 arises from other DNA sequences in this sample as well. CDR3 region: CACDLLTGGEKLIF. In nucleotides, the CDR3 is TGTGCCTGTGACCTACTGACCGGGGGAGAAAAACTCATCTTT. V usage is TRDV2 and J usage is TRDJ1; possibly TRDD3 for D (6 bases). CDR3 length: 14 residues. V lost 3 bases and J lost 8, with 18 bases in between. Germline V gene sequence: CDR1 GEAIGNYY, CDR2 EKD.

In this sample, this clone turned up a few times. TCRdb's protein for this DNA is that of a much larger clone and differs from the translation at residue 4, likely a read error; the protein shown is the DNA translation. The chain recombines TRDV2 with TRDJ1; 7 bases line up with TRDD3. Germline V gives CDR1 GEAIGNYY, CDR2 EKD. CDR3 length: 17 amino acids. The V gene end was trimmed by 5 bases and the J gene end by 3 bases; junction bases not matched to a gene: 17. The CDR3 region has the DNA TGTGCCTGTGGCCCGATAGGCGGGATACAGAACGCCGATAAACTCATCTTT. Encoded protein: CACGPIGGIQNADKLIF.